This record covers a single T cell receptor beta chain. Antigen: not known. This sample stems from a study of T cell responses to AZD1222 COVID-19 vaccine. Study-wide results and limits: White British donors predominated, females outnumbered males, and clonal diversity was possibly underestimated. Sampling that yielded the repertoires occurred only after the peak T cell response.

From germline, CDR1 is SGDLS and CDR2 YYNGEE. V was clipped by 0 bases and J by 5 bases; unmatched bases: 4. This CDR3 contains 17 residues. Generated by immunoSEQ multiplex PCR, the TCRdb table keeps only in-frame clones and is missing some. The top ten clones hold about 3.7% of a sample with some 150,000 clones, about 91% of them seen once. The sequences come from peripheral blood, collected on day 0 of MenACWY control vaccination. This clonotype originated in an adult in good health. This chain joins TRBV9 and TRBJ2-3, with TRBD2 identical over 15 bases. CDR3 DNA sequence: TGTGCCAGCAGCGTAGGGACTAGCGGGGGGGAGGAAGATACGCAGTATTTT. This codes for CASSVGTSGGEEDTQYF.